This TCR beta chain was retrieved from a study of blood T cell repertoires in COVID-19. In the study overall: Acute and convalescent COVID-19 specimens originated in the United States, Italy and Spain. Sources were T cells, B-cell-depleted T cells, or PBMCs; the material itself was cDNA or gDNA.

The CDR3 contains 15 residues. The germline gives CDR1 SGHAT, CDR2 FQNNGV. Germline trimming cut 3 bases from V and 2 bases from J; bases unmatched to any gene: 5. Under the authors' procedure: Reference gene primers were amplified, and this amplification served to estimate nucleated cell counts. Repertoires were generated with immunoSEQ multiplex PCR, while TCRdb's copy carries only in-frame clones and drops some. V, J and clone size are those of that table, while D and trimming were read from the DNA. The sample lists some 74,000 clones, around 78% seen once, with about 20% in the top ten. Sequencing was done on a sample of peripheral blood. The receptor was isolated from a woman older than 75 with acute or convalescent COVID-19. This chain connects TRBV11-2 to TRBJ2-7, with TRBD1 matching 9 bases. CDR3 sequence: CASSFNRGPTYEQYF. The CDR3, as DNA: TGTGCCAGCAGCTTTAACAGGGGGCCTACCTACGAGCAGTACTTC.